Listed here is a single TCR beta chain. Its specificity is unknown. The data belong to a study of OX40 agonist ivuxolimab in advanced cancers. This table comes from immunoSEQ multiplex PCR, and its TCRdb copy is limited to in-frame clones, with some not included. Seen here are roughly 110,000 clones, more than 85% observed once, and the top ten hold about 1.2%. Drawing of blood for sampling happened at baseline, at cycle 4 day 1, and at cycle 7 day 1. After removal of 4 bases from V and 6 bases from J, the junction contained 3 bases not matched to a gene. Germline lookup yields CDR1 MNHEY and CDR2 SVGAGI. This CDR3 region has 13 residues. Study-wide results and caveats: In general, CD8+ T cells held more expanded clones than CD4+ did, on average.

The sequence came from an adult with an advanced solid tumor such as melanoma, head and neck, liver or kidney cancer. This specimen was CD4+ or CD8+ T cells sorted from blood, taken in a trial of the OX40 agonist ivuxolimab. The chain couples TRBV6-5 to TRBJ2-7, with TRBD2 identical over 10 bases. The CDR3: CASSLAGGGEQYF. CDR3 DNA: TGTGCCAGCAGTTTAGCGGGAGGTGGCGAGCAGTACTTC.